This T cell receptor beta chain was captured in a study of T cells in Graves' hyperthyroidism and ophthalmopathy. J lost 0 bases, V lost 8 bases, and 10 bases had no gene match. The CDR3 contains 17 residues. Germline V gene sequence: CDR1 MNHEY, CDR2 SVGEGT. From RNA transcripts, TCR beta CDR3 regions were amplified. In the first-round RT-PCR of the TCR CDR3, the HTBI primer set was used. MiXCR, applied by TCRdb to the multiplex PCR reads, yields one record per CDR3 protein. This sample has around 600,000 distinct CDR3 sequences; approximately 15% occur once, and the top ten carry approximately 6.4%.

V is TRBV6-2 or TRBV6-3 and J is TRBJ2-1; 10 nucleotides line up with TRBD2. The receptor was derived from a woman aged 18-29 years with Graves' ophthalmopathy. Sequences were obtained from blood. As DNA, the CDR3 is TGTGCCAGCCAGCTAGCGGGAGAGACGAGCTCCTACAATGAGCAGTTCTTC. Protein product: CASQLAGETSSYNEQFF.